This T cell receptor (beta chain) was sequenced in a study of T-cell reconstitution after alpha-beta-depleted transplantation in children. As concerns this clonotype: Its cognate antigen is unknown. Just one base apart from a much larger clone, this may be a read error.

CDR3 size: 13 residues. V lost 2 bases, J lost 5 bases, and 10 bases lay in between. Germline V lookup: CDR1 MNHNY, CDR2 SVGAGI (reference sequence). Preparation of the TCRbeta library used unique molecular identifiers. TCRdb independently ran MiXCR on the PCR reads; one entry per CDR3 protein. The sample has approximately 500,000 distinct CDR3 sequences, about 10% seen once. Study-wide findings and caveats: The study reportedly traced alpha-beta T cells about two months after transplant to several hundred expanded graft clones. Newly made T cells mostly supplied T-cell counts and diversity one year after transplant. Day-60 TCRbeta diversity that was high in some patients was derived from surviving recipient T cells and thymic progenitors.

This sequence joins TRBV6-6 and TRBJ2-7, with D uncertain. This sample comprised PBMCs, obtained before TCRalphabeta/CD19-depleted stem cell transplant. This clonotype was sampled from a child aged 2-15 years with inherited bone marrow failure, due to receive a stem cell transplant. CDR3 sequence: CASSYPGGDEQYF. In nucleotides, the CDR3 is TGTGCCAGCAGTTACCCGGGTGGCGACGAGCAGTACTTC.